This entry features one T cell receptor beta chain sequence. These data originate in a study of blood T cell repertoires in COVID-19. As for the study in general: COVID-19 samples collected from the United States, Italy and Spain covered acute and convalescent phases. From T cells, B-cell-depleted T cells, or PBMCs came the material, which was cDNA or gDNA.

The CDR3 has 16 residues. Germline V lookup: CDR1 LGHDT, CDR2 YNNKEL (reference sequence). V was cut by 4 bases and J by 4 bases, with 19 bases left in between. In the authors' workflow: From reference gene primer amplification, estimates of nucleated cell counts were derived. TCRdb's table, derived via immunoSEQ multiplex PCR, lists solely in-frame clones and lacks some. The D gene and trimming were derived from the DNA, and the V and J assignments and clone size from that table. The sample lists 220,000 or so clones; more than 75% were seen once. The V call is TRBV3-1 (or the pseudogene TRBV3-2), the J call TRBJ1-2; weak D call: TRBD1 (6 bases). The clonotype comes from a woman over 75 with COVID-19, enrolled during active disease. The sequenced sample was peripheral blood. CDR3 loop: CASSPRGGGGIYGYTF. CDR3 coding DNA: TGTGCCAGCAGCCCCAGGGGTGGTGGGGGCATCTATGGCTACACCTTC.